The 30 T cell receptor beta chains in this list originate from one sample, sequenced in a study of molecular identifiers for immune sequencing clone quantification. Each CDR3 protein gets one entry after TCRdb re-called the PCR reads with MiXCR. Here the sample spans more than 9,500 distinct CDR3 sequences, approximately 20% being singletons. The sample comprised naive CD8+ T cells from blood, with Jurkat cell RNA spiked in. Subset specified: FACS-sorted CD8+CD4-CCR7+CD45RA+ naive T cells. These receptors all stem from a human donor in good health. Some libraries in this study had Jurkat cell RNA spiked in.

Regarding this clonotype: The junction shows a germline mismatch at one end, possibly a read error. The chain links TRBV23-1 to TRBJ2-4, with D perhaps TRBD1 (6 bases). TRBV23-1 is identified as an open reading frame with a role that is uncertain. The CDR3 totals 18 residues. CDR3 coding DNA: TGCGCCACCGTACCTTTATCCGGGACACCTCCCCCCAAAACCATTCAGTACTTC. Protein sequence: CATVPLSGTPPPKTIQYF.

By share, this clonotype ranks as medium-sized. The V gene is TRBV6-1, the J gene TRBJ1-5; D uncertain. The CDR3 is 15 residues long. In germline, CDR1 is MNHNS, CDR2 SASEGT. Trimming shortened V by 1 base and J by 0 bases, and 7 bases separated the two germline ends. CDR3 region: CASSEVRNSNQPQHF. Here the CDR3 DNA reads TGTGCCAGCAGTGAAGTTCGGAATAGCAATCAGCCCCAGCATTTT.

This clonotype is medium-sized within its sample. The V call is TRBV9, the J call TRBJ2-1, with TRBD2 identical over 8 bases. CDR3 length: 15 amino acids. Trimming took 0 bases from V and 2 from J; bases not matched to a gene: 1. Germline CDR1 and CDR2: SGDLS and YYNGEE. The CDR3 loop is CASSVAGLAYNEQFF. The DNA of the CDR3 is TGTGCCAGCAGCGTAGCGGGACTAGCCTACAATGAGCAGTTCTTC.

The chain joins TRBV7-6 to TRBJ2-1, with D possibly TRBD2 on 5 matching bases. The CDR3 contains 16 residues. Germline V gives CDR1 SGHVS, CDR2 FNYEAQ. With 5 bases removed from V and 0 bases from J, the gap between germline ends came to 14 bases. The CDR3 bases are TGTGCCAGCAGCATTACTAGTCCTAGCTCCTACAATGAGCAGTTCTTC. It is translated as CASSITSPSSYNEQFF.

The CDR3: CASSPDSGYGYTF. DNA for the CDR3: TGTGCCAGCAGCCCGGACAGCGGCTATGGCTACACCTTC. The V and J genes are TRBV12-3 or TRBV12-4 and TRBJ1-2; D might be TRBD1 (6 bases). Trimming took 6 bases from V and 4 from J, leaving 12 bases between them. The CDR3 spans 13 residues.

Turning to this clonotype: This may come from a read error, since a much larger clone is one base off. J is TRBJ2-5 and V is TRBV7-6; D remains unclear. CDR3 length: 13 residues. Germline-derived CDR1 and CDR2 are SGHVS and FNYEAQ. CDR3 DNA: TGTGCCGGCAGCCTGATAGATCAAGAGACCCAGTACTTC. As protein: CAGSLIDQETQYF.

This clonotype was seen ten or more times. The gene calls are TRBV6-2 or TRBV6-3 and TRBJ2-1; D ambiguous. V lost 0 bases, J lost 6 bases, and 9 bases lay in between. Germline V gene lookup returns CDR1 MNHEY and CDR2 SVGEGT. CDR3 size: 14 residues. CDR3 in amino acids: CASSYSRVFNEQFF. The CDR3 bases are TGTGCCAGCAGTTACTCCCGGGTCTTCAATGAGCAGTTCTTC.

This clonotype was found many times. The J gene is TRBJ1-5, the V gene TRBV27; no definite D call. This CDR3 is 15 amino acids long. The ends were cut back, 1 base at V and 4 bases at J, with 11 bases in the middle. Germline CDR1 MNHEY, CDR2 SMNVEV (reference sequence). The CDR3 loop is CASSLYPSGNQPQHF. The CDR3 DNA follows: TGTGCCAGCAGTTTATATCCCAGCGGGAATCAGCCCCAGCATTTT.

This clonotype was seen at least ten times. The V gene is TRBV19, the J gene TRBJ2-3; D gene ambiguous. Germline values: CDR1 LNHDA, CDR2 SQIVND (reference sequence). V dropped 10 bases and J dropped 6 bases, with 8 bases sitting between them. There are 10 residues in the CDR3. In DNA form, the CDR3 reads TGTGCCACCTTCTTCGATACGCAGTATTTT. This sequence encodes CATFFDTQYF. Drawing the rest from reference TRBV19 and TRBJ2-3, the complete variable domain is DGGITQSPKYLFRKEGQNVTLSCEQNLNHDAMYWYRQDPGQGLRLIYYSQIVNDFQKGDIAEGYSVSREKKESFPLTVTSAQKNPTAFYLCATFFDTQYFGPGTRLTVL.

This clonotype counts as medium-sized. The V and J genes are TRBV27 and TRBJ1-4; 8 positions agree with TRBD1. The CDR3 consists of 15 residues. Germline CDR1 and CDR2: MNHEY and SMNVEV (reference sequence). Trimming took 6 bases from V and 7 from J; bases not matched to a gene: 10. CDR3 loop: CASRSTTGVGEKLFF. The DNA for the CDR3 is TGTGCCAGCAGGAGTACGACAGGGGTTGGTGAAAAACTGTTTTTT.

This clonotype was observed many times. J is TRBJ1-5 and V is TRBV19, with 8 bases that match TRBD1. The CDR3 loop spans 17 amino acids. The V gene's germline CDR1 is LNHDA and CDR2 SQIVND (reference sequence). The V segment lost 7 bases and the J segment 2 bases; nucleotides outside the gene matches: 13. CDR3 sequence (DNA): TGTGCCAGTACTACGGGAAGGGCAGGGGGCGGCAATCAGCCCCAGCATTTT. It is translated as CASTTGRAGGGNQPQHF.

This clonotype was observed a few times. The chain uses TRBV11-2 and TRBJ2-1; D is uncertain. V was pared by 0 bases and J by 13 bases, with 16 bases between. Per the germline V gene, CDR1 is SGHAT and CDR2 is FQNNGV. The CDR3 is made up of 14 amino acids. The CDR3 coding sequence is TGTGCCAGCAGCTTAGATTCGGTTTTTGATTCACAGTTCTTC. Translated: CASSLDSVFDSQFF.

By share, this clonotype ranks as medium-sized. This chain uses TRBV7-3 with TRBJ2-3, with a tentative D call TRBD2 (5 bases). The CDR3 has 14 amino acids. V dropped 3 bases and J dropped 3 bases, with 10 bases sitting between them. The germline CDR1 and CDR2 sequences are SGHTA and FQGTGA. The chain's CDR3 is CASSFWTQTDTQYF. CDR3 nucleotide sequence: TGTGCCAGCAGCTTCTGGACTCAAACAGATACGCAGTATTTT.

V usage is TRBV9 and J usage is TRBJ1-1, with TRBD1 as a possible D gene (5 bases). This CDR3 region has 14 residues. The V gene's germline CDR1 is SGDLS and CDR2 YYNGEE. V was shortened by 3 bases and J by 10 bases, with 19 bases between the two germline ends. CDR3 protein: CASSDPSGTPGAFF. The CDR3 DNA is TGTGCCAGCAGCGATCCAAGCGGGACCCCTGGAGCTTTCTTT.

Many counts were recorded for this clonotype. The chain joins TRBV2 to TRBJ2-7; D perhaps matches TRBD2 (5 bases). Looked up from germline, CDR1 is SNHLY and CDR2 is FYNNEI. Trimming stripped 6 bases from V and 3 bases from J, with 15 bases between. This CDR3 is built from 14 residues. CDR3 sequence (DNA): TGTGCCAGCAGCTATCGGACTGTAAGCTACGAGCAGTACTTC. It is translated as CASSYRTVSYEQYF.

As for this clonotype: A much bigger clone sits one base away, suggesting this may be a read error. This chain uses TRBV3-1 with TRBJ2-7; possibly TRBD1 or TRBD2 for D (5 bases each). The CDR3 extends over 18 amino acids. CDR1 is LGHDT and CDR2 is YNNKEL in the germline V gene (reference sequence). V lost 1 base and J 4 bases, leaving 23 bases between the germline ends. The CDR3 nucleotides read TGTGCCAGCAGCCAAGTCTCCCTCGCCCGGGGCAAGTGGTACGAGCAGTACTTC. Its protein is CASSQVSLARGKWYEQYF.

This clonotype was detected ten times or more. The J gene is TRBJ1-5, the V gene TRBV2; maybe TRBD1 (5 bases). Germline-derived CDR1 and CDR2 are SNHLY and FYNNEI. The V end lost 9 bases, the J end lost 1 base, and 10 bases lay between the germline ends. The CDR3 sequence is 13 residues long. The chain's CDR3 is CARGTASNQPQHF. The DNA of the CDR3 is TGTGCCAGGGGGACCGCCAGCAATCAGCCCCAGCATTTT.

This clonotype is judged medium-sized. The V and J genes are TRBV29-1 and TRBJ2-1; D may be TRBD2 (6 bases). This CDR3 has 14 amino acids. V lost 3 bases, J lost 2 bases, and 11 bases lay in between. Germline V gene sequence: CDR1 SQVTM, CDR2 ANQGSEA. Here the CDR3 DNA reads TGCAGCGTTGATGAGGGAGGCCCCTACAATGAGCAGTTCTTC. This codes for CSVDEGGPYNEQFF.

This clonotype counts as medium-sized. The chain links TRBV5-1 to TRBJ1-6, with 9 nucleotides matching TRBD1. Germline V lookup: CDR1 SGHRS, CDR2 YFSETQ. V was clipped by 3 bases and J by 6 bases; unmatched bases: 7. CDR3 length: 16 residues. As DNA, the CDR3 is TGCGCCAGCAGCTACACACCGGGACAGGGTAATTCACCCCTCCACTTT. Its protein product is CASSYTPGQGNSPLHF.

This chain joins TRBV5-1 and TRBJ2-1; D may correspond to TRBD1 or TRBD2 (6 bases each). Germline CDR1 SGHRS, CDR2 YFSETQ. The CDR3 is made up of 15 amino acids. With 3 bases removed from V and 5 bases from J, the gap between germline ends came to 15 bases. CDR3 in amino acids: CASSSGPGADNEQFF. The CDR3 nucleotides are TGCGCCAGCAGCTCGGGCCCGGGGGCGGACAATGAGCAGTTCTTC. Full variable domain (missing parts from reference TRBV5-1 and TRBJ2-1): KAGVTQTPRYLIKTRGQQVTLSCSPISGHRSVSWYQQTPGQGLQFLFEYFSETQRNKGNFPGRFSGRQFSNSRSEMNVSTLELGDSALYLCASSSGPGADNEQFFGPGTRLTVL.

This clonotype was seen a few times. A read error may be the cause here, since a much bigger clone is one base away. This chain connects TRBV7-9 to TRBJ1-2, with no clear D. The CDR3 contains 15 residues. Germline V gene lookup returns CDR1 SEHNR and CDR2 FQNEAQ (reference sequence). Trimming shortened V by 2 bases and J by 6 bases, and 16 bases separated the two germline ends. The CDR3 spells CASSLLEGGSHGYTF. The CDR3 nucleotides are TGTGCCAGCAGCTTATTGGAGGGAGGGAGCCATGGCTACACCTTC.

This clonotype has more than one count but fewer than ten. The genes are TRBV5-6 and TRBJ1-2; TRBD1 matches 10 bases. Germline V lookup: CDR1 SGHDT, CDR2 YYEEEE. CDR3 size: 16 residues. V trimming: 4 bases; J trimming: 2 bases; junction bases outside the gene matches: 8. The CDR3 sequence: CASSRAGQGINYGYTF. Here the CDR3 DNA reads TGTGCCAGCAGCCGGGCGGGACAGGGGATAAACTATGGCTACACCTTC.

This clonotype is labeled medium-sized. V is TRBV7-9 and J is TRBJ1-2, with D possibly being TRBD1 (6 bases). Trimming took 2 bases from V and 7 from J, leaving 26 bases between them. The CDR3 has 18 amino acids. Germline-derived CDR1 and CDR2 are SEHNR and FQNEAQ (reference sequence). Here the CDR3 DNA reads TGTGCCAGCAGCTTATTATCAGGGGCCAGGCCACAAGGGTTTGGCTACACCTTC. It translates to CASSLLSGARPQGFGYTF.

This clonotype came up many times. The CDR3 DNA sequence: TGTGCCAGCAGTGAGGGCGGCTATGGCTACACCTTC. Protein: CASSEGGYGYTF. The rearrangement uses TRBV2 and TRBJ1-2; D not resolved. CDR3 length: 12 amino acids. V dropped 3 bases and J dropped 4 bases, with 6 bases sitting between them. The V gene's germline CDR1 is SNHLY and CDR2 FYNNEI.

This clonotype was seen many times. The CDR3 nucleotides read TGTGCCAGCAGTTCCTCGATAAGTACAGATACGCAGTATTTT. It is translated as CASSSSISTDTQYF. The chain has TRBV6-6 and TRBJ2-3; D ambiguous. From germline, CDR1 is MNHNY and CDR2 SVGAGI (reference sequence). V lost 4 bases to trimming and J lost 3 bases, with 11 bases between them. The CDR3 consists of 14 residues.

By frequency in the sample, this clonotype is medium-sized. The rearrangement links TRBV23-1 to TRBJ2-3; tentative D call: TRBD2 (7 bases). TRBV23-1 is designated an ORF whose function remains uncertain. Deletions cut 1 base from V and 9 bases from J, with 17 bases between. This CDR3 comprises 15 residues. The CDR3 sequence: CASSQWGGSRETQYF. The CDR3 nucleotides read TGCGCCAGCAGTCAATGGGGGGGCTCGAGGGAGACGCAGTATTTT.

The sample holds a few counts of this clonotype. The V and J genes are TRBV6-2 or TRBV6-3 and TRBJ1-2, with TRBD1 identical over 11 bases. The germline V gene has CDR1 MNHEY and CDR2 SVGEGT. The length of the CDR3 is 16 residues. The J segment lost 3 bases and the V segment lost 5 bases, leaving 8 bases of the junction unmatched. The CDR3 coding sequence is TGTGCCAGCAGTCTACGGGACAGGGGGACCTACTATGGCTACACCTTC. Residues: CASSLRDRGTYYGYTF.

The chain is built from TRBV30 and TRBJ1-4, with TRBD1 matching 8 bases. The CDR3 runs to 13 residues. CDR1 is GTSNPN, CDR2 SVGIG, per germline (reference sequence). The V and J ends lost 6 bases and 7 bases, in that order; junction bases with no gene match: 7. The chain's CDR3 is CACPTGDGEKLFF. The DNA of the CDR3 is TGTGCCTGCCCGACAGGGGATGGTGAAAAACTGTTTTTT.

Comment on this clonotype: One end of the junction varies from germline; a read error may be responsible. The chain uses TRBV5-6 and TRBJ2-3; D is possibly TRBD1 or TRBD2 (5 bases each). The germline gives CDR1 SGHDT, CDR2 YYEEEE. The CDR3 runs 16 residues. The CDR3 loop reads CASSLSGPASTDTQYF. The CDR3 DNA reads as TGCGCCAGCAGCTTGTCGGGACCAGCGAGCACAGATACGCAGTATTTT.

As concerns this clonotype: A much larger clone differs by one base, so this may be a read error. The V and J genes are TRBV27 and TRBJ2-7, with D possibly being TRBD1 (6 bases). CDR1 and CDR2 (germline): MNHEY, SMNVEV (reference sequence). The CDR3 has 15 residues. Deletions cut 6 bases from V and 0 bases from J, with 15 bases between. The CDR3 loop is CASRLGTPVSYEQYF. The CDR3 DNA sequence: TGTGCCAGCAGGTTAGGGACACCGGTCTCCTACGAGCAGTACTTC.